The subject of this entry is one TCR beta chain. What antigen it recognizes has not been identified. No base quality values were provided; no much bigger clone lies one nucleotide off. V trim: 4 bases; J trim: 3 bases; unmatched bases: 12. The CDR3 runs 17 residues from the cysteine to the phenylalanine. Kept here is only the CDR3 DNA, which spans 51 bases and is read in frame from base 1. The germline V gene specifies SGHRS as CDR1 and YFSETQ as CDR2. The sample belongs to a study of identical twins (dated by TCRdb to about 2016). Regarding the complete study: TCR alpha and beta repertoires from monozygotic twins, unrelated adults of various ages and cord blood were deep-sequenced to test whether fetal clonotypes persist. To rule out contamination, the twin experiments were replicated at different times with different library preparation protocols.

All donors were healthy Caucasians. Three pairs of female monozygotic twins, all aged 18 to 29 years, made up the twin cohort. Peripheral blood mononuclear cells were the source from which RNA for the TCR libraries was isolated. Preparation of the library involved 5' RACE. TCRdb names Illumina HiSeq 2000 as the instrument used. A universal primer binding site was added through template switching, and the final cDNA carried a unique molecular identifier so that TCR cDNA molecules could be counted accurately. First-strand cDNA for TCR alpha and beta chains was synthesized from specific primers in the conserved constant-segment region. To control for contamination, every cDNA library was double barcoded, receiving both a SMART-Mk sample barcode and Illumina barcodes. TruSeq adapter sequences, together with Illumina sample barcodes, were added in two successive PCR steps. The TCR alpha and beta cDNA libraries were sequenced on the Illumina HiSeq platform using custom primers. The paper's data handling went like this. MiGEC processed the raw reads to extract unique molecular identifiers, while MiXCR was used to determine the CDR3 positions. Recombination models were inferred per individual with the repgenHMM and IGoR tools using an EM algorithm. The tcR package in R was used for shared clonotype analysis, with sharing normalized by the product of cloneset sizes. To study raw recombination without the effects of thymic and clonal selection, out-of-frame nonproductive sequences were analyzed. The public reads were quality trimmed at Q25 with fastp and then assembled into clones with MiXCR by TCRdb, keeping productive beta chains. CDR3 protein duplicates are merged, each entry listing the most common genes and DNA. It is TCRdb's table, rather than the study itself, that gives the V and J calls and clone size. The sample profile shows hundreds of thousands of distinct CDR3 sequences; approximately 21% of them were found once. 4.3% of the sample is taken by the ten largest.

Results the study describes overall, beyond this receptor: Out-of-frame TCR alpha sequences shared between twins showed an excess of low generation-probability sequences compared with coincidental sharing between unrelated individuals. A weaker excess of twin sharing was found in beta out-of-frame sequences because the signal-to-noise ratio was lowered by fewer shared sequences. In monozygotic twins, recombination models systematically underestimated out-of-frame TCR alpha sharing, but the models matched the sharing seen between unrelated individuals. Invariant T cells such as MAIT and iNKT could partly confound zero-insertion analyses, although diverse VJ usage argued against such confounding for most clonotypes. Abundant cord blood beta clonotypes carried fewer insertions; young adult naive repertoires showed a weaker similar trend, while memory repertoires showed none. Because the same donors could not be followed over many years, the conclusions depended on cross-sectional statistical analysis.

The data also belong to a second study, concerning T cells expressing NK-cell markers. Per the second study: In sorted CD3+CD56+NKG2C+, CD3+CD56+NKG2C- and CD3+CD56-NKG2C+ T-cell subsets from several donors, TCR beta-chain repertoires were profiled. Among the eight sequenced donors, only one was HCMV-seronegative, while the other seven were HCMV-seropositive. In several experiments an anti-gammadeltaTCR antibody was added to restrict sorting to alphabetaTCR-expressing T cells. In roughly 6 donors, the dominant CD3+CD56+NKG2C+ clonotypes were found to rank among the top 10 CD8+ clonotypes and to make up roughly 1.0-7.5% of CD8+ T cells. Those dominant clonotypes were again the most abundant among CD3+CD56-NKG2C+ cells in a handful of donors, at about 28.3-65%. Whether the expanded NKG2C-expressing T cell clones were specific for HCMV antigens remained unclear. The study sequenced eight donors, all healthy volunteers chosen at random: three men and five women. To determine HCMV serostatus, a commercial ELISA kit was used to detect HCMV-specific IgG in serum. For roughly 6 donors, bulk peripheral blood T-cell repertoires were also sequenced from unsorted PBMC. MIGEC was used to demultiplex reads and group the reads by UMI, and MiTCR was used to assemble and quantify clonotypes. To exclude erroneous sequences, any TCR cDNA sequence not supported by at least two reads was discarded. The tcR package was used for downstream repertoire analysis, with clonotypes matched between fractions based on CDR3 nucleotide sequence plus V segment. Antigen specificity was annotated against VDJdb with VDJmatch, allowing one amino acid substitution in CDR3.

The sequencing sample was made of PBMCs. In this chain, TRBV5-1 is recombined with TRBJ2-3; a stretch of 9 junction bases matches TRBD2. This TCR came from a woman in her late teens or twenties in good health. The CDR3 protein: CASSVPLAGARTDTQYF. In nucleotide form, the sequence is TGCGCCAGCAGCGTCCCGTTAGCGGGAGCGAGAACAGATACGCAGTATTTT.